Below are 8 T cell receptor beta chains sequenced from a single sample in a study of shared clonotypes between healthy human individuals. Method: immunoSEQ multiplex PCR; TCRdb's copy keeps in-frame clones and lacks some. There are about 1.5 million clones in the sample; 95% to 97% occur only once, and 1% to 1.5% lies in the top ten. Material for sequencing was naive CD4+ T cells sorted from blood. The sample's subset: CD45RA+ positively selected. The receptors derive from a man aged 25-40 years in good health.

The V gene is TRBV6-1, the J gene TRBJ2-4, with TRBD2 identical over 7 bases. The CDR3 length is 17 residues. Unmatched junction bases numbered 5, after V lost 0 bases and J lost 0 bases. Germline values: CDR1 MNHNS, CDR2 SASEGT. Written as DNA, the CDR3 is TGTGCCAGCAGTGAAGCGGGGGAGGGACTAGCCAAAAACATTCAGTACTTC. It is translated as CASSEAGEGLAKNIQYF.

This clone was picked up a small number of times. The same CDR3 arises from other DNA sequences in this sample as well. This chain links TRBV29-1 with TRBJ1-2; 7 nucleotides align to TRBD1. The germline CDR1 and CDR2 sequences are SQVTM and ANQGSEA. The CDR3 length is 11 residues. Trimming took 7 bases from V and 4 from J; bases not matched to a gene: 3. This CDR3 is CSAGDSYGYTF. The CDR3 DNA reads TGCAGCGCCGGGGACAGCTATGGCTACACCTTC.

In DNA, the CDR3 is TGTGCCAGCAGCAAAGGGCAGGGTTTTGGGACCGGGGAGCTGTTTTTT. Translated, it gives CASSKGQGFGTGELFF. This chain uses TRBV21-1 with TRBJ2-2; the table's D call, TRBD1, was not checked against the DNA. TRBV21-1 is tagged as a pseudogene. The CDR3 runs 16 residues.

This clone was found once. This chain joins TRBV5-6 and TRBJ2-5, with D possibly matching TRBD1 (5 bases). CDR1 SGHDT and CDR2 YYEEEE come from the germline V gene. Trimming removed 3 bases from V and 5 bases from J, with 11 bases in between. CDR3 length: 13 residues. The CDR3 reads CASSSVPGETQYF. CDR3 sequence (DNA): TGTGCCAGCAGCTCAGTCCCAGGGGAGACCCAGTACTTC.

The chain combines TRBV28 with TRBJ1-4; D may be TRBD1 (6 bases). Germline CDR1 is MDHEN and CDR2 is SYDVKM. V was cut by 5 bases and J by 3 bases, with 10 bases left in between. The CDR3 covers 14 residues. In nucleotides, the CDR3 is TGTGCCAGCAGTAACAGGGTAGCTAATGAAAAACTGTTTTTT. Translated: CASSNRVANEKLFF.

V usage is TRBV2 and J usage is TRBJ1-2; possibly TRBD1 for D (5 bases). Germline CDR1 and CDR2: SNHLY and FYNNEI. The CDR3 extends over 15 amino acids. Trimming left V 4 bases short and J 4 bases short, with 16 bases between. The chain's CDR3 is CASSGGTPMGYGYTF. The CDR3 DNA reads as TGTGCCAGCAGTGGGGGCACCCCAATGGGCTATGGCTACACCTTC.

J is TRBJ2-1 and V is TRBV5-1; TRBD1 matches at 8 bases. The CDR3 extends over 15 amino acids. V shed 3 bases and J 4 bases; nucleotides not matched to a gene: 6. The germline V gene encodes CDR1 SGHRS and CDR2 YFSETQ. The CDR3 sequence: CASSSGTGLYNEQFF. The CDR3 nucleotides are TGCGCCAGCAGCTCCGGGACAGGTCTGTACAATGAGCAGTTCTTC.

The chain carries TRBV7-2 and TRBJ2-1; maybe TRBD2 (5 bases). This CDR3 is built from 16 residues. V was trimmed by 2 bases and J by 2 bases, leaving 13 bases between them. In germline, CDR1 is SGHTA, CDR2 FQGNSA. In nucleotides, the CDR3 is TGTGCCAGCAGCTTATTTTCGTCCGGGACCTACAATGAGCAGTTCTTC. Its protein product is CASSLFSSGTYNEQFF.